This passage covers 27 T cell receptor beta chains from one sample sequenced in a study of long-term antiretroviral therapy in people with HIV. The assay used was immunoSEQ (version v3.0), run at survey level. Produced via immunoSEQ multiplex PCR; TCRdb's table is partial and in-frame only. The table includes 45,000 to 50,000 clones, under 90% detected once. Sample: unsorted PBMCs, taken 0.8 years after starting antiretroviral therapy. Source of these receptors: a woman under 30 with HIV.

V gene TRBV4-3 combines with J gene TRBJ1-2; the match to TRBD1 covers 8 bases. With 2 bases clipped from V and 7 bases from J, the junction kept 9 bases outside the gene matches. CDR3 length: 15 residues. Germline V lookup: CDR1 LGHNA, CDR2 YSLEER. The CDR3 sequence: CASSQQDRESSGYTF. CDR3 nucleotide sequence: TGCGCCAGCAGCCAACAGGACAGGGAGAGCTCTGGCTACACCTTC.

The chain has TRBV6-5 and TRBJ1-1, with unresolved D. The CDR3 length is 15 residues. Germline V gene lookup returns CDR1 MNHEY and CDR2 SVGAGI. Trimming took off 0 bases at V and 14 bases at J, with 22 bases between the two ends. The CDR3 reads CASSYSKGIERARFF. In DNA form, the CDR3 reads TGTGCCAGCAGTTACTCGAAGGGCATCGAAAGGGCGCGGTTCTTT.

The gene calls are TRBV28 and TRBJ1-1, with 7 bases lining up with TRBD1. This CDR3 spans 14 amino acids. V shed 3 bases and J 5 bases; nucleotides not matched to a gene: 6. From germline, CDR1 is MDHEN and CDR2 SYDVKM. CDR3 sequence (DNA): TGTGCCAGCAGTTTGTCAGGGGGAAGGACTGAAGCTTTCTTT. It yields the protein CASSLSGGRTEAFF.

The chain is built from TRBV7-8 and TRBJ2-1; D is possibly TRBD2 (7 bases). V gave up 1 base and J gave up 9 bases, with 16 bases separating them. The CDR3 covers 15 residues. CDR1 and CDR2 (germline): SGHVS, FQNEAQ. CDR3 sequence: CASSLDLAEGVEQFF. CDR3 DNA sequence: TGTGCCAGCAGCTTAGATCTAGCGGAGGGGGTTGAGCAGTTCTTC.

The chain links TRBV19 to TRBJ1-4; 9 nucleotides align to TRBD1. Germline CDR1 and CDR2: LNHDA and SQIVND (reference sequence). The V gene end was trimmed by 4 bases and the J gene end by 8 bases; junction bases not matched to a gene: 11. The CDR3 extends over 16 amino acids. The CDR3 reads CASSTPGQGRREKLFF. As DNA, the CDR3 is TGTGCCAGTAGTACACCCGGACAGGGGAGACGCGAAAAACTGTTTTTT.

This sequence joins TRBV5-4 and TRBJ2-5; D gene uncertain. This CDR3 is 13 amino acids long. Trimming stripped 0 bases from V and 1 base from J, with 4 bases between. From germline, CDR1 is SGHNT and CDR2 YYREEE (reference sequence). CDR3 loop: CASSLDAQETQYF. CDR3 bases: TGTGCCAGCAGCTTGGACGCCCAAGAGACCCAGTACTTC.

The chain is built from TRBV27 and TRBJ2-1, with D unresolved. V lost 4 bases, J lost 4 bases, and 11 bases lay in between. The CDR3 is 14 residues long. Germline loops: CDR1 MNHEY, CDR2 SMNVEV (reference sequence). In DNA, the CDR3 is TGTGCCAGCAGTTACACCTTCTTGTACAATGAGCAGTTCTTC. This encodes CASSYTFLYNEQFF.

The rearrangement links TRBV7-2 to TRBJ2-7, with 9 bases identical to TRBD1. Germline CDR1 reads SGHTA; CDR2 reads FQGNSA. This CDR3 contains 15 residues. The junction had 7 bases not matched to a gene; V was cut back by 5 bases and J by 2 bases. CDR3 DNA: TGTGCCAGCAGCCTCCCCAACAGGGGGCCCTACGAGCAGTACTTC. This codes for CASSLPNRGPYEQYF.

The V and J genes are TRBV19 and TRBJ2-6; D is perhaps TRBD2 (6 bases). V gave up 4 bases and J gave up 4 bases, with 14 bases separating them. The CDR3 is 16 amino acids. The germline V gene encodes CDR1 LNHDA and CDR2 SQIVND (reference sequence). The CDR3 region is CASSTEAGSGANVLTF. CDR3 DNA sequence: TGTGCCAGTAGTACCGAAGCGGGCTCCGGGGCCAACGTCCTGACTTTC.

The chain carries TRBV2 and TRBJ1-1; D is unresolved. Germline V lookup: CDR1 SNHLY, CDR2 FYNNEI. Trimming removed 8 bases at V and 4 bases at J, with 8 bases between. CDR3 size: 11 residues. The CDR3 region is CASLTRTEAFF. CDR3 DNA: TGTGCCAGCTTGACGCGCACTGAAGCTTTCTTT.

This clone was observed a single time. The same CDR3 can be traced to other DNA sequences in this sample. The chain links TRBV28 to TRBJ1-4; TRBD1 matches at 7 bases. Germline trimming cut 5 bases from V and 2 bases from J; bases unmatched to any gene: 8. Looked up from germline, CDR1 is MDHEN and CDR2 is SYDVKM. The CDR3 totals 16 residues. In DNA, the CDR3 is TGTGCCAGCAGTAGCCTCGAGGGGGCGACTAATGAAAAACTGTTTTTT. It codes for CASSSLEGATNEKLFF. Full variable domain (rest looked up from reference TRBV28 and TRBJ1-4): DVKVTQSSRYLVKRTGEKVFLECVQDMDHENMFWYRQDPGLGLRLIYFSYDVKMKEKGDIPEGYSVSREKKERFSLILESASTNQTSMYLCASSSLEGATNEKLFFGSGTQLSVL.

The chain has TRBV11-2 and TRBJ2-3; TRBD2 aligns across 7 bases. The J segment lost 0 bases and the V segment lost 5 bases, leaving 11 bases of the junction unmatched. Germline CDR1 reads SGHAT; CDR2 reads FQNNGV. The CDR3 has 17 residues. CDR3 DNA sequence: TGTGCCAGCAGCCAGGCGGGGCGGGAGTTTAGCACAGATACGCAGTATTTT. Its translation: CASSQAGREFSTDTQYF.

This clone was seen only a few times. The chain carries TRBV19 and TRBJ2-2; no definite D call. Germline V gene sequence: CDR1 LNHDA, CDR2 SQIVND (reference sequence). The length of the CDR3 is 11 residues. V lost 1 base, J lost 7 bases, and 1 base lay in between. Written as DNA, the CDR3 is TGTGCCAGTAGTATAGTCGGGGAGCTGTTTTTT. Translation: CASSIVGELFF.

The chain combines TRBV5-6 with TRBJ2-7; the D is unclear. The CDR3 runs 15 residues. V shed 4 bases and J shed 1 base, with 15 bases lying between them. Germline V gives CDR1 SGHDT, CDR2 YYEEEE. This CDR3 is CASSLRDFLSYEQYF. For the CDR3, the DNA is TGTGCCAGCAGCCTTCGAGACTTCCTATCCTACGAGCAGTACTTC.

This clone was seen a single time. This chain uses TRBV19 with TRBJ1-2, with a weak D call TRBD1 (6 bases). Trimming pared 5 bases from V and 1 base from J, leaving 11 bases between. This CDR3 contains 14 residues. Per germline, CDR1 LNHDA and CDR2 SQIVND (reference sequence). The CDR3: CASSWDTNNYGYTF. The DNA for the CDR3 is TGTGCCAGTAGTTGGGACACCAATAACTATGGCTACACCTTC.

This chain joins TRBV7-9 and TRBJ2-5, with D uncertain. With 6 bases removed from V and 4 bases from J, the gap between germline ends came to 9 bases. The CDR3 extends over 12 amino acids. Germline CDR1 and CDR2: SEHNR and FQNEAQ (reference sequence). CDR3 protein: CASRRVGETQYF. The CDR3 DNA reads as TGTGCCAGCAGGCGCGTAGGAGAGACCCAGTACTTC.

This chain joins TRBV6-6 and TRBJ2-7; tentatively, D is TRBD2 (5 bases). V was clipped by 7 bases and J by 6 bases, with 13 bases between them. This CDR3 has 12 amino acids. Germline V gene lookup returns CDR1 MNHNY and CDR2 SVGAGI (reference sequence). CDR3 nucleotide sequence: TGTGCCAGCACTGGAGGCGAGTTCGAGCAGTACTTC. As protein: CASTGGEFEQYF.

This chain joins TRBV10-3 and TRBJ1-5; a possible D gene is TRBD1 (5 bases). The V end lost 9 bases, the J end lost 4 bases, and 16 bases lay between the germline ends. CDR1 is ENHRY, CDR2 SYGVKD, per germline. CDR3 length: 14 amino acids. The CDR3 DNA is TGTGCCATTCGGCCGACGGGGGGAAATCAGCCCCAGCATTTT. Translated, it gives CAIRPTGGNQPQHF.

This rearrangement joins TRBV14 to TRBJ2-1; the D is unclear. Trimming pared 4 bases from V and 4 bases from J, leaving 8 bases between. This CDR3 is 13 amino acids long. Per germline, CDR1 SGHDN and CDR2 FVKESK. The CDR3 sequence: CASSLDFYNEQFF. The DNA of the CDR3 is TGTGCCAGCAGCCTTGACTTTTACAATGAGCAGTTCTTC. Variable domain in full (rest from reference TRBV14 and TRBJ2-1): EAGVTQFPSHSVIEKGQTVTLRCDPISGHDNLYWYRRVMGKEIKFLLHFVKESKQDESGMPNNRFLAERTGGTYSTLKVQPAELEDSGVYFCASSLDFYNEQFFGPGTRLTVL.

This clone was observed a handful of times. The gene calls are TRBV14 and TRBJ2-7; D may be TRBD1 or TRBD2 (5 bases each). CDR3 size: 15 residues. V shed 1 base and J shed 5 bases, with 15 bases lying between them. Germline CDR1 is SGHDN and CDR2 is FVKESK. The CDR3 loop is CASSQGGPPRNEQYF. The CDR3 coding sequence is TGTGCCAGCAGCCAAGGGGGACCGCCCAGGAACGAGCAGTACTTC.

The chain has TRBV29-1 and TRBJ1-2; possibly TRBD1 for D (5 bases). V was shortened by 4 bases and J by 5 bases, with 23 bases between the two germline ends. The length of the CDR3 is 16 residues. CDR1 SQVTM and CDR2 ANQGSEA come from the germline V gene. CDR3 nucleotide sequence: TGCAGCGTTGTGAGGGGACTAACCCCTGGGGTGTATGGCTACACCTTC. This gives the protein CSVVRGLTPGVYGYTF.

The chain uses TRBV9 and TRBJ1-2; weak D call: TRBD1 (6 bases). The CDR3 covers 16 residues. CDR1 and CDR2 from the germline V gene are SGDLS and YYNGEE. Trimming shortened V by 3 bases and J by 3 bases, and 18 bases separated the two germline ends. The CDR3 region has the DNA TGTGCCAGCAGCGGCAGCACAGGGAATCCTGACTATGGCTACACCTTC. This codes for CASSGSTGNPDYGYTF. Complete variable domain (other parts from reference TRBV9 and TRBJ1-2): DSGVTQTPKHLITATGQRVTLRCSPRSGDLSVYWYQQSLDQGLQFLIQYYNGEERAKGNILERFSAQQFPDLHSELNLSSLELGDSALYFCASSGSTGNPDYGYTFGSGTRLTVV.

This clone was recorded a few times. This chain uses TRBV7-9 with TRBJ2-2; D uncertain. Germline-derived CDR1 and CDR2 are SEHNR and FQNEAQ (reference sequence). The V and J ends lost 5 bases and 6 bases respectively, with 7 bases between them. This CDR3 is 12 amino acids long. CDR3 DNA sequence: TGTGCCAGCAGCCCCCGGGCCGGGGAGCTGTTTTTT. Its translation: CASSPRAGELFF.

The J gene is TRBJ2-7, the V gene TRBV9, with TRBD2 identical over 8 bases. The CDR3 runs 16 residues. Trimming removed 4 bases from V and 2 bases from J; junction bases left unmatched: 11. Looked up from germline, CDR1 is SGDLS and CDR2 is YYNGEE. CDR3 DNA: TGTGCCAGCAGCTCCCGGGGGGGGACGGAGGCCTACGAGCAGTACTTC. Translation gives CASSSRGGTEAYEQYF.

This clone was seen just once. The rearrangement links TRBV5-1 to TRBJ1-1, with D possibly TRBD1 on 5 matching bases. V lost 4 bases, J lost 4 bases, and 14 bases lay in between. The CDR3 extends over 14 amino acids. CDR1 SGHRS and CDR2 YFSETQ come from the germline V gene. In DNA form, the CDR3 reads TGCGCCAGCAGCATAGGGACGGTGGGCACTGAAGCTTTCTTT. The encoded protein is CASSIGTVGTEAFF.

The chain combines TRBV28 with TRBJ2-3; D uncertain. Germline assignment: CDR1 MDHEN and CDR2 SYDVKM. V dropped 4 bases and J dropped 2 bases, with 13 bases sitting between them. The CDR3 extends over 15 amino acids. Written as DNA, the CDR3 is TGTGCCAGCAGTTACTGGAAGGAGTTCACAGATACGCAGTATTTT. Its translation: CASSYWKEFTDTQYF.

This clone appeared a single time. V usage is TRBV11-3 and J usage is TRBJ2-5; TRBD1 might be the D (6 bases). This CDR3 is built from 13 residues. Trimming took off 5 bases at V and 4 bases at J, with 11 bases between the two ends. Germline V lookup: CDR1 SGHNT, CDR2 YENEEA. CDR3: CASSRQVGETQYF. Written as DNA, the CDR3 is TGTGCCAGCAGCCGACAGGTCGGAGAGACCCAGTACTTC.